The source of this T cell receptor (beta chain) is a study of blood T cells in healthy people across ages. With 0 bases removed from V and 1 base from J, the gap between germline ends came to 10 bases. This CDR3 is built from 15 residues. Germline V CDR1 and CDR2: DFQATT, SNEGSKA (reference sequence). It was with a sample-barcoded 5' primer and a J-beta primer mix that a second PCR of about 6 to 11 cycles was run. One entry per CDR3 protein results from TCRdb running MiXCR on the 5' RACE reads. There are about 810,000 distinct CDR3 sequences in the sample; around 34% occur only once, and approximately 12% lies in the top ten.

The receptor was isolated from a man younger than 35 in good health. This chain joins TRBV20-1 and TRBJ1-5; maybe TRBD1 (6 bases). Sequencing was carried out using blood. CDR3 DNA: TGCAGTGCTAGAGAGTCGGGACACAGCAATCAGCCCCAGCATTTT. Its translation is CSARESGHSNQPQHF.